These 27 T cell receptor beta chains were all obtained from the same sample, sequenced in a study of T cells after yellow fever vaccination. In TCRdb, the 5' RACE reads were re-called with MiXCR into one record per CDR3 protein. The sample yields 620,000 or so distinct CDR3 sequences, around 17% seen once. The sequences come from PBMCs, collected 4 to 6 days after the first yellow fever vaccination. The source of these receptors is a man aged 18 to 35 who received the YFV17D yellow fever vaccine.

Ten or more counts support this clonotype. V usage is TRBV25-1 and J usage is TRBJ2-1; 7 nucleotides align to TRBD1. This CDR3 has 16 residues. Per germline, CDR1 MGHDK and CDR2 SYGVNS. J was trimmed by 2 bases and V by 2 bases; bases with no gene match: 6. The CDR3 DNA sequence: TGTGCCAGCAGTGAAGTGCAGGGGGACCCCTACAATGAGCAGTTCTTC. Translated: CASSEVQGDPYNEQFF.

This chain uses TRBV29-1 with TRBJ1-1, with no clear D. CDR3 length: 15 amino acids. Germline-derived CDR1 and CDR2 are SQVTM and ANQGSEA. The germline V and J ends were trimmed by 5 bases and 1 base, with 17 bases remaining between them. CDR3 bases: TGCAGCGTTTTCCACCACCAAGGCAGGAACACTGAAGCTTTCTTT. As protein: CSVFHHQGRNTEAFF.

A few counts support this clonotype. The gene calls are TRBV5-1 and TRBJ2-1; TRBD2 aligns across 8 bases. CDR3 length: 18 residues. The germline V gene has CDR1 SGHRS and CDR2 YFSETQ. The junction had 12 bases not matched to a gene; V was cut back by 3 bases and J by 1 base. DNA for the CDR3: TGCGCCAGCAGCTCTGCTTTGGGTAGCGGGGTTTCCTACAATGAGCAGTTCTTC. This codes for CASSSALGSGVSYNEQFF.

This clonotype was found a few times. The gene calls are TRBV20-1 and TRBJ2-7; 7 bases agree with TRBD2. Germline V gives CDR1 DFQATT, CDR2 SNEGSKA (reference sequence). There are 13 residues in the CDR3. The trim removed 3 bases at V and 0 bases at J, leaving 2 bases unmatched. The CDR3 bases are TGCAGTGCTAGTGGCGGGGGCTCCTACGAGCAGTACTTC. Protein sequence: CSASGGGSYEQYF.

A few counts support this clonotype. The gene calls are TRBV6-1 and TRBJ2-3; 11 nucleotides agree with TRBD1. From germline, CDR1 is MNHNS and CDR2 SASEGT. V lost 5 bases to trimming and J lost 10 bases; unmatched junction nucleotides: 5. This CDR3 is built from 13 residues. The chain's CDR3 is CASSRTGGTAQYF. CDR3 in DNA: TGTGCCAGCAGTCGGACAGGGGGCACGGCGCAGTATTTT.

This chain connects TRBV30 to TRBJ1-5; no definite D call. The germline V gene encodes CDR1 GTSNPN and CDR2 SVGIG (reference sequence). V was pared by 0 bases and J by 5 bases, with 11 bases between. This CDR3 has 14 residues. The CDR3 loop is CAWSVAQADQPQHF. In DNA form, the CDR3 reads TGTGCCTGGAGTGTAGCGCAGGCAGATCAGCCCCAGCATTTT.

V and J are TRBV20-1 and TRBJ2-7; 10 nucleotides align to TRBD2. J gave up 3 bases and V 2 bases, and 4 bases lay outside the gene matches. The CDR3 consists of 14 residues. Germline V CDR1 and CDR2: DFQATT, SNEGSKA (reference sequence). The CDR3 nucleotides read TGCAGTGCTAGATCCCAGCGGGGGGGCTACGAGCAGTACTTC. The encoded protein is CSARSQRGGYEQYF.

The genes are TRBV7-9 and TRBJ2-1; TRBD2 agrees at 9 bases. The CDR3 spans 16 residues. Germline V gives CDR1 SEHNR, CDR2 FQNEAQ (reference sequence). The V and J ends lost 1 base and 7 bases, in that order; junction bases with no gene match: 8. This CDR3 reads CASSLVGAGGQNEQFF. CDR3 bases: TGTGCCAGCAGCTTAGTAGGAGCGGGGGGCCAAAATGAGCAGTTCTTC. The full variable domain, its missing parts supplied by reference TRBV7-9 and TRBJ2-1, is DTGVSQNPRHKITKRGQNVTFRCDPISEHNRLYWYRQTLGQGPEFLTYFQNEAQLEKSRLLSDRFSAERPKGSFSTLEIQRTEQGDSAMYLCASSLVGAGGQNEQFFGPGTRLTVL.

This chain connects TRBV7-6 to TRBJ2-2; 10 nucleotides agree with TRBD2. The CDR3 has 18 residues. V lost 5 bases and J lost 2; bases outside the gene matches: 11. Germline CDR1 and CDR2: SGHVS and FNYEAQ. CDR3: CASSRRLAGVINTGELFF. Written as DNA, the CDR3 is TGTGCCAGCAGCCGCCGGCTAGCGGGGGTAATAAACACCGGGGAGCTGTTTTTT.

In this sample, this clonotype turned up a few times. The chain recombines TRBV5-6 with TRBJ1-2; D is perhaps TRBD1 (6 bases). The CDR3 is 14 residues long. Germline CDR1 reads SGHDT; CDR2 reads YYEEEE. V shed 5 bases and J shed 4 bases, with 15 bases lying between them. In DNA form, the CDR3 reads TGTGCCAGCAGGAGGGTCGGACAGACCTATGGCTACACCTTC. Its translation: CASRRVGQTYGYTF.

This sequence joins TRBV7-2 and TRBJ1-4; TRBD1 agrees at 8 bases. Germline assignment: CDR1 SGHTA and CDR2 FQGNSA. The CDR3 spans 14 residues. The V and J ends lost 5 bases and 8 bases, in that order; junction bases with no gene match: 7. CDR3 amino acids: CASSADRGGEKLFF. In DNA form, the CDR3 reads TGTGCCAGCAGCGCCGACAGGGGTGGGGAAAAACTGTTTTTT. Together with reference TRBV7-2 and TRBJ1-4, the CDR3 gives the full variable domain: GAGVSQSPSNKVTEKGKDVELRCDPISGHTALYWYRQSLGQGLEFLIYFQGNSAPDKSGLPSDRFSAERTGGSVSTLTIQRTQQEDSAVYLCASSADRGGEKLFFGSGTQLSVL.

This clonotype was seen a few times. The chain is built from TRBV20-1 and TRBJ1-4, with D possibly TRBD1 on 5 matching bases. Germline V gene data show CDR1 as DFQATT and CDR2 as SNEGSKA (reference sequence). This CDR3 comprises 12 residues. The V gene lost 4 bases and the J gene lost 8 bases, with 11 bases spanning the gap. This chain's CDR3 is CSAIRVGEKLFF. CDR3 coding DNA: TGCAGTGCTATCAGGGTCGGCGAAAAACTGTTTTTT.

This clonotype was detected only a few times. This rearrangement joins TRBV18 to TRBJ1-2; 11 nucleotides agree with TRBD1. Trimming cost V 6 bases and J 8 bases; bases outside gene matches: 5. From germline, CDR1 is KGHSH and CDR2 LQKENI. The CDR3 length is 13 residues. The CDR3 reads CASSTGQGEGYTF. As DNA, the CDR3 is TGTGCCAGCTCCACGGGACAGGGGGAAGGCTACACCTTC.

The gene calls are TRBV5-6 and TRBJ2-2, with D perhaps matching TRBD2 (5 bases). V lost 5 bases, J lost 4 bases, and 21 bases lay in between. CDR1 and CDR2 (germline): SGHDT, YYEEEE. The CDR3 length is 17 residues. The CDR3 region has the DNA TGTGCCAGCAGGTCGAGAGGGATTAGTTCGACCACCGGGGAGCTGTTTTTT. Translated: CASRSRGISSTTGELFF.

This clonotype was detected only a few times. The rearrangement joins TRBV7-7 to TRBJ2-1, with D hard to call. This CDR3 is built from 13 residues. CDR1 is SSHAT and CDR2 is FNYEAQ in the germline V gene (reference sequence). CDR3: CASKDILTNEQFF. DNA of the CDR3: TGTGCGAGTAAGGATATCCTAACCAATGAGCAGTTCTTC.

This clonotype appeared a few times. J is TRBJ2-1 and V is TRBV20-1, with TRBD2 matching over 13 bases. Germline V gives CDR1 DFQATT, CDR2 SNEGSKA (reference sequence). V trimming: 0 bases; J trimming: 5 bases; junction bases outside the gene matches: 10. CDR3 length: 18 residues. CDR3 in amino acids: CSARDLGTSGVYHNEQFF. CDR3 nucleotide sequence: TGCAGTGCTAGAGATTTAGGGACTAGCGGGGTGTACCACAATGAGCAGTTCTTC.

This clonotype was seen only a few times. V usage is TRBV29-1 and J usage is TRBJ2-5, with 7 nucleotides matching TRBD1. This CDR3 has 13 residues. The trim removed 3 bases at V and 2 bases at J, leaving 3 bases unmatched. Germline V gene data show CDR1 as SQVTM and CDR2 as ANQGSEA. Here the CDR3 DNA reads TGCAGCGTTGATGGGGACAGACAAGAGACCCAGTACTTC. This encodes CSVDGDRQETQYF. The full variable domain, completed using reference TRBV29-1 and TRBJ2-5, is SAVISQKPSRDICQRGTSLTIQCQVDSQVTMMFWYRQQPGQSLTLIATANQGSEATYESGFVIDKFPISRPNLTFSTLTVSNMSPEDSSIYLCSVDGDRQETQYFGPGTRLLVL.

This rearrangement joins TRBV9 to TRBJ1-2, with TRBD1 matching 11 bases. CDR1 and CDR2 (germline): SGDLS, YYNGEE. The length of the CDR3 is 15 residues. The V gene end was trimmed by 2 bases and the J gene end by 7 bases; junction bases not matched to a gene: 7. CDR3: CASSVFGQGAGGYTF. The CDR3 bases are TGTGCCAGCAGCGTTTTCGGACAGGGGGCGGGTGGCTACACCTTC.

The chain combines TRBV4-3 with TRBJ2-7; a possible D gene is TRBD2 (6 bases). The germline CDR1 and CDR2 sequences are LGHNA and YSLEER. Deletions cut 1 base from V and 6 bases from J, with 19 bases between. The CDR3 is 16 amino acids. The CDR3 loop reads CASSQGALATFTEQYF. DNA for the CDR3: TGCGCCAGCAGCCAAGGAGCGCTAGCGACGTTCACCGAGCAGTACTTC.

This clonotype has a handful of counts. The chain carries TRBV7-9 and TRBJ1-3, with no clear D. Germline V CDR1 and CDR2: SEHNR, FQNEAQ (reference sequence). V was shortened by 7 bases and J by 0 bases, with 19 bases between the two germline ends. The CDR3 runs 17 residues. The CDR3 reads CASTGVYGVGSGNTIYF. CDR3 coding DNA: TGTGCCAGCACCGGAGTCTATGGGGTCGGCTCTGGAAACACCATATATTTT.

The J gene is TRBJ2-7, the V gene TRBV4-1; perhaps TRBD2 as D (5 bases). The CDR3 runs to 15 residues. V gave up 0 bases and J gave up 5 bases, with 14 bases separating them. Germline assignment: CDR1 MGHRA and CDR2 YSYEKL. The CDR3 spells CASSQDRLALHEQYF. For the CDR3, the DNA is TGCGCCAGCAGCCAAGATCGTCTAGCTCTCCACGAGCAGTACTTC.

V and J are TRBV7-2 and TRBJ1-6; D remains ambiguous. The germline gives CDR1 SGHTA, CDR2 FQGNSA. V was clipped by 5 bases and J by 9 bases, with 17 bases between them. There are 15 residues in the CDR3. This CDR3 is CASSISGSPGSPLHF. In DNA form, the CDR3 reads TGTGCCAGCAGCATCTCCGGGAGCCCGGGTTCACCCCTCCACTTT.

A few counts support this clonotype. The chain links TRBV6-4 to TRBJ2-1; D may be TRBD2 (6 bases). The germline V gene encodes CDR1 MRHNA and CDR2 SNTAGT. V lost 3 bases and J lost 14, with 17 bases in between. This CDR3 spans 13 amino acids. The CDR3 DNA reads TGTGCCAGCAGTGAGGGTCGCGGGGCAACGGAGTTCTTC. Its protein is CASSEGRGATEFF.

This clonotype was picked up a small number of times. The chain employs TRBV12-3 or TRBV12-4 and TRBJ1-5, with 9 bases matching TRBD1. There are 14 residues in the CDR3. The trim removed 5 bases at V and 7 bases at J, leaving 6 bases unmatched. The CDR3 nucleotides are TGTGCCAGCAGTACTACAGGGGGCGGACAGCCCCAGCATTTT. This codes for CASSTTGGGQPQHF.

The chain has TRBV12-3 or TRBV12-4 and TRBJ2-1; 13 nucleotides line up with TRBD2. V shed 6 bases, J shed 7 bases, and the junction held 6 bases outside the gene matches. This CDR3 has 15 amino acids. As DNA, the CDR3 is TGTGCCAGCAGCCAACTAGCGGGGGGGCGGAATGAGCAGTTCTTC. Translating it yields CASSQLAGGRNEQFF.

The sample holds many counts of this clonotype. The V gene is TRBV18, the J gene TRBJ2-5; D gene ambiguous. V lost 1 base, J lost 1 base, and 4 bases lay in between. This CDR3 region has 13 residues. CDR1 is KGHSH and CDR2 is LQKENI in the germline V gene. CDR3 amino acids: CASSPRSQETQYF. The CDR3 DNA is TGTGCCAGCTCACCACGTTCCCAAGAGACCCAGTACTTC.

The chain couples TRBV18 to TRBJ1-1; D is undetermined. Germline CDR1 is KGHSH and CDR2 is LQKENI. Trimming took 3 bases from V and 1 from J, leaving 9 bases between them. The CDR3 totals 14 residues. The DNA for the CDR3 is TGTGCCAGCTCACCCCTCACAAAGAACACTGAAGCTTTCTTT. This codes for CASSPLTKNTEAFF.